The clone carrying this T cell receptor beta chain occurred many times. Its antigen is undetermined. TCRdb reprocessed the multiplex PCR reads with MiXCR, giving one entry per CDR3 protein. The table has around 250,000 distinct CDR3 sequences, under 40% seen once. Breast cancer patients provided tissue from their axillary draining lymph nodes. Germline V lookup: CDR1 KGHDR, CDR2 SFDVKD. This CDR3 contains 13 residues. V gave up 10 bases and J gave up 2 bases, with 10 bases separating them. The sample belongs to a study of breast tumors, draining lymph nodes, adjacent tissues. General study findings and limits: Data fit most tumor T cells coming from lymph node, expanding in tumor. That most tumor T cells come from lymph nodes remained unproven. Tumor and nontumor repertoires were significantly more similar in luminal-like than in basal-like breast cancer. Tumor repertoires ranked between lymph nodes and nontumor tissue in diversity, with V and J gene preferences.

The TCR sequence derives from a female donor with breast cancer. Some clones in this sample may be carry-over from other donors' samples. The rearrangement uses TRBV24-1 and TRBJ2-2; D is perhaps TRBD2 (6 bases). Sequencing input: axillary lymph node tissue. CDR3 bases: TGTGCCACGGGACTCGGAAACACCGGGGAGCTGTTTTTT. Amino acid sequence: CATGLGNTGELFF.